Listed here are 18 T cell receptor beta chains from one sample, sequenced in a study of human T cells and chemical hapten exposure. Time point here: pre-sensitization, week 0. Treatment of the sample: therapeutic diphenylcyclopropenone sensitization with weekly scalp DPC. In TCRdb, the RACE reads were re-called with MiXCR into one record per CDR3 protein. The sample records some 300,000 distinct CDR3 sequences, roughly 6% being singletons. Sequencing was performed on whole blood, taken in connection with sensitization to the hapten diphenylcyclopropenone (DPC). These TCRs come from a young woman with alopecia areata. Some clones in this sample may be carry-over from other donors' samples.

The chain links TRBV20-1 to TRBJ2-1, with D unresolved. V was shortened by 0 bases and J by 4 bases, with 10 bases between the two germline ends. The CDR3 is made up of 14 amino acids. Germline CDR1 and CDR2: DFQATT and SNEGSKA (reference sequence). CDR3 DNA: TGCAGTGCTAGAGATTTGGGAACTTACAATGAGCAGTTCTTC. Residues: CSARDLGTYNEQFF.

This clonotype was seen repeatedly, ten times or more. For the CDR3, the DNA is TGTGCCAGCAGCTTCGACAGGGGTTCTGGGGCCAACGTCCTGACTTTC. The encoded protein is CASSFDRGSGANVLTF. The chain couples TRBV7-6 to TRBJ2-6; TRBD1 aligns across 8 bases. Looked up from germline, CDR1 is SGHVS and CDR2 is FNYEAQ. Trimming removed 3 bases from V and 1 base from J; junction bases left unmatched: 2. The CDR3 consists of 16 residues.

V usage is TRBV11-2 and J usage is TRBJ2-5; D call uncertain. The germline CDR1 and CDR2 sequences are SGHAT and FQNNGV. V lost 5 bases and J lost 6, with 13 bases in between. This CDR3 region has 13 residues. CDR3 loop: CASSPLSPQTQYF. In nucleotides, the CDR3 is TGTGCCAGCAGCCCCTTGTCCCCGCAGACCCAGTACTTC.

With regard to this clonotype: The CDR3 end shows no conserved phenylalanine or tryptophan, and so a read error is likely. The CDR3 sequence: CASSLGNQPQHL. As DNA, the CDR3 is TGTGCCAGCAGTTTGGGGAATCAGCCCCAGCATCTT. The V and J genes are TRBV12-3 or TRBV12-4 and TRBJ1-5; D not resolved. This CDR3 comprises 12 residues. Deletions cut 3 bases from V and 4 bases from J, with 4 bases between.

This clonotype appeared a few times. V and J are TRBV4-3 and TRBJ2-1; D not certain. Per germline, CDR1 LGHNA and CDR2 YSLEER. The V end was cut by 0 bases, the J end by 0 bases, with 9 bases between. The CDR3 has 16 amino acids. CDR3 nucleotide sequence: TGCGCCAGCAGCCAAGACCCCATGAGCTCCTACAATGAGCAGTTCTTC. Protein sequence: CASSQDPMSSYNEQFF.

This clonotype has a handful of counts. V and J are TRBV12-3 or TRBV12-4 and TRBJ2-6; TRBD1 aligns across 7 bases. Trimming at V came to 5 bases and at J to 2 bases, leaving 6 bases not matched to a gene. CDR3 length equals 16 residues. The CDR3 region is CASSANRGAGANVLTF. The CDR3 DNA is TGTGCCAGCAGTGCTAACAGGGGAGCTGGGGCCAACGTCCTGACTTTC.

The chain joins TRBV11-2 to TRBJ1-2; D is unclear. CDR3 length equals 13 residues. Germline CDR1 is SGHAT and CDR2 is FQNNGV. Trimming shortened V by 0 bases and J by 8 bases, and 10 bases separated the two germline ends. CDR3 nucleotide sequence: TGTGCCAGCAGCTTAGATCTTTCGTTGGGCTACACCTTC. Its translation: CASSLDLSLGYTF.

This clonotype was counted at least ten times. The junction shows a germline mismatch at one end, possibly a read error. This CDR3 reads CASSPQGALDSGANVLTF. The CDR3 DNA sequence: TGTGCCAGCTCGCCACAGGGGGCCCTTGACTCTGGGGCCAACGTCCTGACTTTC. This chain joins TRBV18 and TRBJ2-6, with 9 bases fitting TRBD1. CDR1 KGHSH and CDR2 LQKENI come from the germline V gene. CDR3 length: 18 amino acids.

CDR3 sequence reads: CATSVGGQGVRTDTQYF. The CDR3 DNA is TGTGCCACCAGTGTTGGGGGACAGGGTGTGAGGACAGATACGCAGTATTTT. The gene calls are TRBV24-1 and TRBJ2-3, with TRBD1 matching over 9 bases. Germline lookup yields CDR1 KGHDR and CDR2 SFDVKD. J gave up 3 bases and V 5 bases, and 11 bases lay outside the gene matches. This CDR3 has 17 amino acids.

The rearrangement joins TRBV4-1 to TRBJ1-1; TRBD1 agrees at 7 bases. Germline V lookup: CDR1 MGHRA, CDR2 YSYEKL. V trimming: 5 bases; J trimming: 6 bases; junction bases outside the gene matches: 6. The CDR3 spans 13 residues. The CDR3 protein is CASSLTGYAEAFF. CDR3 coding DNA: TGCGCCAGCAGCTTGACAGGGTATGCTGAAGCTTTCTTT.

This clonotype was observed many times. The genes are TRBV6-5 and TRBJ2-7; no clear D. This CDR3 region has 13 residues. Looked up from germline, CDR1 is MNHEY and CDR2 is SVGAGI. The V gene lost 6 bases and the J gene lost 2 bases, with 11 bases spanning the gap. CDR3 sequence reads: CASSNGRAYEQYF. The CDR3 DNA reads TGTGCCAGCAGCAATGGACGAGCCTACGAGCAGTACTTC.

This clonotype was seen ten or more times. This chain links TRBV2 with TRBJ2-2; D not resolved. Trimming pared 8 bases from V and 5 bases from J, leaving 3 bases between. The CDR3 consists of 10 residues. Germline V lookup: CDR1 SNHLY, CDR2 FYNNEI. Here the CDR3 DNA reads TGTGCCAGCGGGACCGGGGAGCTGTTTTTT. It codes for CASGTGELFF.

The DNA of the CDR3 is TGTGCCAGCAGCCTTTCATGGGCCGTCACCGGGGAGCTGTTTTTT. Its translation: CASSLSWAVTGELFF. This chain links TRBV12-3 or TRBV12-4 with TRBJ2-2, with no clear D. The CDR3 spans 15 residues. V gave up 6 bases and J gave up 4 bases, with 15 bases separating them.

This clonotype has ten or more counts. CDR3 in amino acids: CASSIETGAGQPQHF. CDR3 nucleotide sequence: TGTGCCAGCTCGATCGAAACGGGGGCAGGTCAGCCCCAGCATTTT. The chain recombines TRBV18 with TRBJ1-5, with a weak D call TRBD1 (6 bases). Germline V gene lookup returns CDR1 KGHSH and CDR2 LQKENI. V lost 6 bases and J 6 bases, leaving 18 bases between the germline ends. The CDR3 is made up of 15 amino acids. Full variable domain (rest looked up from reference TRBV18 and TRBJ1-5): NAGVMQNPRHLVRRRGQEARLRCSPMKGHSHVYWYRQLPEEGLKFMVYLQKENIIDESGMPKERFSAEFPKEGPSILRIQQVVRGDSAAYFCASSIETGAGQPQHFGDGTRLSIL.

The sample holds a few counts of this clonotype. V usage is TRBV2 and J usage is TRBJ2-5; 7 positions agree with TRBD2. The germline V gene encodes CDR1 SNHLY and CDR2 FYNNEI. This CDR3 comprises 17 residues. The V and J ends lost 0 bases and 0 bases, in that order; junction bases with no gene match: 7. CDR3 loop: CASSEALLAEDQETQYF. CDR3 bases: TGTGCCAGCAGTGAAGCGCTCCTAGCGGAAGACCAAGAGACCCAGTACTTC.

This clonotype was observed many times. This rearrangement joins TRBV18 to TRBJ1-5, with D perhaps matching TRBD1 (5 bases). Germline V gives CDR1 KGHSH, CDR2 LQKENI. The V end lost 2 bases, the J end lost 8 bases, and 13 bases lay between the germline ends. CDR3 length: 14 amino acids. The chain's CDR3 is CASSPIGGGKPQHF. DNA for the CDR3: TGTGCCAGCTCACCAATCGGGGGAGGGAAGCCCCAGCATTTT.

V usage is TRBV20-1 and J usage is TRBJ2-3; 8 nucleotides agree with TRBD1. J gave up 3 bases and V 6 bases, and 11 bases lay outside the gene matches. Germline CDR1 and CDR2: DFQATT and SNEGSKA (reference sequence). The CDR3 consists of 15 residues. CDR3 amino acids: CSALAGGFGTDTQYF. As DNA, the CDR3 is TGCAGTGCCCTGGCAGGGGGCTTTGGTACAGATACGCAGTATTTT.

CDR3 region: CASSANSRSGNTIYF. The CDR3 DNA is TGTGCCAGCAGCGCGAATTCTAGGTCTGGAAACACCATATATTTT. The rearrangement joins TRBV9 to TRBJ1-3; D remains unclear. The length of the CDR3 is 15 residues. Trimming shortened V by 3 bases and J by 1 base, and 11 bases separated the two germline ends. Germline V CDR1 and CDR2: SGDLS, YYNGEE.